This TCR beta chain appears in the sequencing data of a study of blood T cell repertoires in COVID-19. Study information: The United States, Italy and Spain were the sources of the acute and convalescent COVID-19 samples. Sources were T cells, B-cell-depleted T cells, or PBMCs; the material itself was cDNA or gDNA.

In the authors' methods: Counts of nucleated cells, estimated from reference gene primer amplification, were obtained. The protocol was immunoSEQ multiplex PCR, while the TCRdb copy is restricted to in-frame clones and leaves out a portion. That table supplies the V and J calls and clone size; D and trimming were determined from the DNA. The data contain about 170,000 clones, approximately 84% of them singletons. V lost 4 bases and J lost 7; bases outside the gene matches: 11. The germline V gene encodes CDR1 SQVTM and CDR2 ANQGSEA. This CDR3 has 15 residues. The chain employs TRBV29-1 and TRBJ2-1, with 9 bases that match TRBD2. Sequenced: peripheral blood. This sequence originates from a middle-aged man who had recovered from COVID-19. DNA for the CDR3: TGCAGCGTTGGCCCTGCCGCGGGGGGGCGTAATGAGCAGTTCTTC. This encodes CSVGPAAGGRNEQFF.